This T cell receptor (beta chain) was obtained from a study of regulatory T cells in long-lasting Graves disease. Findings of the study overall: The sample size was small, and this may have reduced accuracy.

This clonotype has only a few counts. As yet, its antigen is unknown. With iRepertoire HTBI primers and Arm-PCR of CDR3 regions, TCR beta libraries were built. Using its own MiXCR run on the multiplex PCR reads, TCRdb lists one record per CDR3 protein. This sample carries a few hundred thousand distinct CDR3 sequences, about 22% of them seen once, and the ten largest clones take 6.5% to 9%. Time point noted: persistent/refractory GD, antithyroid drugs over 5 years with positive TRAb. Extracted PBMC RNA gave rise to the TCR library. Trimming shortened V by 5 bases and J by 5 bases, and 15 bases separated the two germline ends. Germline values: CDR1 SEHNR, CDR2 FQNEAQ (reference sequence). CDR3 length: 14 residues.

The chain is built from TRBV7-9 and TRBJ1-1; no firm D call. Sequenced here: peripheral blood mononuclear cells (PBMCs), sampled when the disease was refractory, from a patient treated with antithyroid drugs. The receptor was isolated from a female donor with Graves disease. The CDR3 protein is CASSPPYHGTEAFF. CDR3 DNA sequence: TGTGCCAGCAGCCCACCCTATCATGGAACTGAAGCTTTCTTT.